This entry describes one T cell receptor (beta chain). Measured with immunoSEQ multiplex PCR; TCRdb has only the in-frame clones, and not every one. The sample gives about 480,000 clones, 88% of which show up once; about 2% is in the top ten. This specimen belongs to a study of blood T cell repertoires in COVID-19. The CDR3 has 14 amino acids. Between the trimmed V and J ends, which lost 4 bases and 3 bases, there was a span of 13 bases. Germline V gene lookup returns CDR1 SGHRS and CDR2 YFSETQ. This receptor was identified in a woman aged 40 to 55 who had recovered from COVID-19. The sequencing sample was made of PBMCs or T cells enriched from blood (not recorded which). The rearrangement joins TRBV5-1 to TRBJ1-2, with a tentative D call TRBD1 (5 bases). CDR3 DNA sequence: TGCGCCAGCAGCCCCGACAGATCTTACTATGGCTACACCTTC. Translating it yields CASSPDRSYYGYTF.